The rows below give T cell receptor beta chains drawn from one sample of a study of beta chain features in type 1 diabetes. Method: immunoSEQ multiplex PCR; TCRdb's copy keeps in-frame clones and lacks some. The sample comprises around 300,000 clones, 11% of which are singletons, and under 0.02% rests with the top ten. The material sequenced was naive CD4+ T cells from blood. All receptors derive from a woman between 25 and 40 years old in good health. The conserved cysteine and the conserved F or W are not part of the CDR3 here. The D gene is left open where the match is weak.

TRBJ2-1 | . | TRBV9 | ASSARSGGGEQF
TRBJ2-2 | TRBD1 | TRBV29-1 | SAHGGQGTGELF
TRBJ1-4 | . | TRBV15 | ATSRERGLLNEKLF
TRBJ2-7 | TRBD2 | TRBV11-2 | ASSLLAGEAYEQY
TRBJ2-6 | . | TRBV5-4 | ASRVDNTGANVLT
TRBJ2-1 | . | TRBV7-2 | ASSPRPGKRGYNEQF
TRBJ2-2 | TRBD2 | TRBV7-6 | ASTRNWKRGGELF
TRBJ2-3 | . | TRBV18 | ASSPLGHTDTQY
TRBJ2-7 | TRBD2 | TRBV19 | ASGQTSGSYEQY
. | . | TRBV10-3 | AIRSAGGEQY
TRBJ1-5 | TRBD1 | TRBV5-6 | ASSLSTGVSQPQH
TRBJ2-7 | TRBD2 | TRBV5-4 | ASSIPGSGRYEQY
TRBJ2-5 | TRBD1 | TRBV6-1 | ASRDLRGTAETQY
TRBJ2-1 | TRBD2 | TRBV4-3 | ASSQDGLAGHNEQF
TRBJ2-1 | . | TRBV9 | ARSGGKGNEQF
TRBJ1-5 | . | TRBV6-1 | ASSEGRISNQPQH
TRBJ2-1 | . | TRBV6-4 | ASSEDRSSYNEQF
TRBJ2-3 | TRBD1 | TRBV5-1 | ASSSGQGKDTQY